These 13 T cell receptor beta chains share one sample of origin, sequenced in a study of blood T cell repertoires in COVID-19. Profiled with immunoSEQ multiplex PCR; TCRdb holds only in-frame clones, not every one. The top ten clones hold roughly 17% of a sample with 45,000 to 65,000 clones, 83% of them seen once. Material for sequencing was peripheral blood. The source of these receptors is a middle-aged man with acute or convalescent COVID-19.

Only a few counts were recorded for this clone. The rearrangement links TRBV2 to TRBJ2-1, with 9 bases aligning to TRBD2. The V gene end was trimmed by 0 bases and the J gene end by 5 bases; junction bases not matched to a gene: 8. The CDR3 sequence is 17 residues long. Germline V lookup: CDR1 SNHLY, CDR2 FYNNEI. The DNA for the CDR3 is TGTGCCAGCAGTGAAGCTCTTTTTGAGCGGGAGGACAATGAGCAGTTCTTC. It is translated as CASSEALFEREDNEQFF.

The chain carries TRBV3-1 (or the pseudogene TRBV3-2) and TRBJ1-3; D ambiguous. The CDR3 totals 14 residues. V lost 4 bases and J lost 3, with 10 bases in between. Germline CDR1 LGHDT, CDR2 YNNKEL (reference sequence). The CDR3 protein is CASSLTGGGNTIYF. CDR3 sequence (DNA): TGTGCCAGCAGCCTTACGGGAGGTGGAAACACCATATATTTT.

A few counts support this clone. V usage is TRBV6-1 and J usage is TRBJ2-2; TRBD1 matches at 8 bases. Trimming cost V 4 bases and J 0 bases; bases outside gene matches: 13. Per the germline V gene, CDR1 is MNHNS and CDR2 is SASEGT. The CDR3 sequence is 19 residues long. The CDR3 DNA is TGTGCCAGCAGTGGCCCCTACGACAGGGGAGAAACGAACACCGGGGAGCTGTTTTTT. Amino acids: CASSGPYDRGETNTGELFF.

This chain uses TRBV2 with TRBJ1-1; the D is unclear. Trimming pared 8 bases from V and 9 bases from J, leaving 19 bases between. Per the germline V gene, CDR1 is SNHLY and CDR2 is FYNNEI. The CDR3 extends over 13 amino acids. Here the CDR3 DNA reads TGTGCCAGCCACCGTGACGGGAACCTTAAAGCTTTCTTT. Protein: CASHRDGNLKAFF.

V and J are TRBV4-1 and TRBJ2-7; tentative D call: TRBD2 (6 bases). CDR1 is MGHRA, CDR2 YSYEKL, per germline. The V gene lost 2 bases and the J gene lost 4 bases, with 15 bases spanning the gap. The CDR3 length is 15 residues. CDR3 protein: CASSQIPIGGYEQYV. As DNA, the CDR3 is TGCGCCAGCAGCCAAATCCCCATCGGGGGTTACGAGCAGTACGTC.

V gene TRBV14 combines with J gene TRBJ2-1, with TRBD2 matching 10 bases. After removal of 4 bases from V and 9 bases from J, the junction contained 6 bases not matched to a gene. The CDR3 is 14 residues long. Per germline, CDR1 SGHDN and CDR2 FVKESK. CDR3 in DNA: TGTGCCAGCAGCCGAGGACTAGCGGTCGGTGAGCAGTTCTTC. Its translation: CASSRGLAVGEQFF. The complete variable domain, with remaining parts taken from reference TRBV14 and TRBJ2-1, reads EAGVTQFPSHSVIEKGQTVTLRCDPISGHDNLYWYRRVMGKEIKFLLHFVKESKQDESGMPNNRFLAERTGGTYSTLKVQPAELEDSGVYFCASSRGLAVGEQFFGPGTRLTVL.

The V call is TRBV15, the J call TRBJ1-5; TRBD1 matches at 8 bases. Trimming at V came to 8 bases and at J to 4 bases, leaving 7 bases not matched to a gene. CDR3 length: 14 amino acids. Germline CDR1 and CDR2: LNHNV and YYDKDF (reference sequence). In DNA form, the CDR3 reads TGTGCCACCGGGCCGGGACAGGCAAATCAGCCCCAGCATTTT. Translation: CATGPGQANQPQHF.

The CDR3 region has the DNA TGCGCCAGCAGCCTCCCCCCGGCCGGGGGACGGAGGGTGGAGACCCAGTACTTC. This sequence encodes CASSLPPAGGRRVETQYF. The chain has TRBV4-1 and TRBJ2-5, with a possible D match to TRBD2 (6 bases). Trimming pared 4 bases from V and 5 bases from J, leaving 26 bases between. CDR1 and CDR2 from the germline V gene are MGHRA and YSYEKL. This CDR3 contains 18 residues.

This clone was seen more than once but under ten times. V and J are TRBV28 and TRBJ1-2; 7 bases fit TRBD1. The trim removed 6 bases at V and 6 bases at J, leaving 4 bases unmatched. The germline V gene encodes CDR1 MDHEN and CDR2 SYDVKM. CDR3 length: 12 amino acids. The CDR3 DNA reads as TGTGCCAGCAGCGACAGGGAGGATGGCTACACCTTC. Residues: CASSDREDGYTF.

The chain joins TRBV10-3 to TRBJ1-2, with 9 bases lining up with TRBD1. Germline trimming cut 2 bases from V and 4 bases from J; bases unmatched to any gene: 5. From germline, CDR1 is ENHRY and CDR2 SYGVKD. The CDR3 is 15 amino acids. CDR3 DNA: TGTGCCATCAGTGAGACAGGGGGCTTGGTCTATGGCTACACCTTC. As protein: CAISETGGLVYGYTF.

The gene calls are TRBV5-1 and TRBJ2-3; 7 bases align to TRBD2. Germline-derived CDR1 and CDR2 are SGHRS and YFSETQ. V shed 1 base, J shed 0 bases, and the junction held 5 bases outside the gene matches. The CDR3 extends over 16 amino acids. CDR3 loop: CASSLSRGVSTDTQYF. CDR3 sequence (DNA): TGCGCCAGCAGCTTGTCCCGGGGGGTGAGCACAGATACGCAGTATTTT. The variable domain in full, with the rest retrieved from reference TRBV5-1 and TRBJ2-3, is KAGVTQTPRYLIKTRGQQVTLSCSPISGHRSVSWYQQTPGQGLQFLFEYFSETQRNKGNFPGRFSGRQFSNSRSEMNVSTLELGDSALYLCASSLSRGVSTDTQYFGPGTRLTVL.

The gene calls are TRBV6-1 and TRBJ1-2; TRBD1 might be the D (5 bases). Germline V gene data show CDR1 as MNHNS and CDR2 as SASEGT. Trimming took off 4 bases at V and 6 bases at J, with 21 bases between the two ends. This CDR3 region has 16 residues. The CDR3 loop is CASSVGADWFGNGYTF. In DNA form, the CDR3 reads TGTGCCAGCAGTGTTGGGGCAGACTGGTTTGGAAATGGCTACACCTTC.

This chain links TRBV5-4 with TRBJ1-3, with 7 positions matching TRBD1. The CDR3 spans 16 residues. Per germline, CDR1 SGHNT and CDR2 YYREEE (reference sequence). V lost 4 bases to trimming and J lost 0 bases; unmatched junction nucleotides: 7. CDR3 protein: CASSPRQGASGNTIYF. In DNA, the CDR3 is TGTGCCAGCAGCCCAAGACAGGGAGCCTCTGGAAACACCATATATTTT.